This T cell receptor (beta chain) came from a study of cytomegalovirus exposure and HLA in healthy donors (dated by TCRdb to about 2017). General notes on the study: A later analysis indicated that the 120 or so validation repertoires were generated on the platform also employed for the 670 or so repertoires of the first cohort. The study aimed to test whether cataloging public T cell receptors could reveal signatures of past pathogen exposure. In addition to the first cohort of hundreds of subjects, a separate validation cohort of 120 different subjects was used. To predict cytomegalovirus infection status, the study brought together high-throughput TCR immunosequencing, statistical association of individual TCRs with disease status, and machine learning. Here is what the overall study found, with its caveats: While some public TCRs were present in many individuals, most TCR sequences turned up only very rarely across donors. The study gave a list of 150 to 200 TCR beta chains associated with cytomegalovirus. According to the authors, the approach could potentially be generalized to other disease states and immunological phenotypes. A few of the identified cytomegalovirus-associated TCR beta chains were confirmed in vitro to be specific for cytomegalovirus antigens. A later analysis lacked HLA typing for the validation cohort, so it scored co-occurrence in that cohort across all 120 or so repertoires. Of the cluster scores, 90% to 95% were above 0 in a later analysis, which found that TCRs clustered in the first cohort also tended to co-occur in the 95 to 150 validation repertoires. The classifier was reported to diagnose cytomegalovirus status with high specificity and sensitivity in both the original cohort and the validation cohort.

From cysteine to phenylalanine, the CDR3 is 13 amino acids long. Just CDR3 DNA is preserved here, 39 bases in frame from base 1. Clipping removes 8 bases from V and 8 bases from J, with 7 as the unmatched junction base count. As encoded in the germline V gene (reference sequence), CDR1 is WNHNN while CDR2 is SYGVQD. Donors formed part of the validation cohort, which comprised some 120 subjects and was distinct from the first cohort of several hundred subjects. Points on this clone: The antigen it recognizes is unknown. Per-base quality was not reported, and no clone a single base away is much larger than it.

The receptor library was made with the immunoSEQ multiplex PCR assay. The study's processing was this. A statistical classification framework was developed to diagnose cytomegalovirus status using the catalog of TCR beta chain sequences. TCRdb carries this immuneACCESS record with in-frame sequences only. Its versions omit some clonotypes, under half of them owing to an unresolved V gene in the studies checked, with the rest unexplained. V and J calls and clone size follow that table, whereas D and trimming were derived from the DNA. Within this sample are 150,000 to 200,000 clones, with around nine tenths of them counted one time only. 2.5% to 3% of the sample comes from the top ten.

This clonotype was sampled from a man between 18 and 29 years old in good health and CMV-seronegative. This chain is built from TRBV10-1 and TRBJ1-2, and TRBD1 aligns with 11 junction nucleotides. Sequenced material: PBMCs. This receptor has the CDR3 CASSQDRGHGYTF. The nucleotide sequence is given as TGCGCCAGCTCACAGGACAGGGGGCACGGCTACACCTTC.